One sample yielded the 20 T cell receptor beta chains listed below, sequenced in a study of blood T cell repertoires in COVID-19. TCRdb keeps only in-frame clones here, not all; method: immunoSEQ multiplex PCR. This table holds approximately 210,000 clones, approximately 84% found once. The sample taken for sequencing was PBMCs or T cells enriched from blood (not recorded which). Receptor source: a man in his forties who had recovered from COVID-19.

The J gene is TRBJ1-6, the V gene TRBV7-3; 7 nucleotides align to TRBD1. Germline V gene data show CDR1 as SGHTA and CDR2 as FQGTGA. This CDR3 spans 14 amino acids. V was pared by 5 bases and J by 6 bases, with 4 bases of the junction left unmatched. CDR3: CASSPGQANSPLHF. CDR3 sequence (DNA): TGTGCCAGCAGCCCCGGACAGGCTAATTCACCCCTCCACTTT.

Comment on this clone: This CDR3 is also generated by other DNA sequences in the sample. The chain joins TRBV2 to TRBJ1-4; possible D gene TRBD1, 5 bases. Trimming pared 4 bases from V and 8 bases from J, leaving 11 bases between. Looked up from germline, CDR1 is SNHLY and CDR2 is FYNNEI. The CDR3 consists of 13 residues. Here the CDR3 reads CASSGDSREKLFF. DNA for the CDR3: TGTGCCAGCAGTGGAGACAGTAGGGAAAAACTGTTTTTT.

This chain uses TRBV7-9 with TRBJ1-4; D may be TRBD1 (6 bases). The CDR3 has 18 amino acids. Trimming cost V 4 bases and J 0 bases, with 18 bases left between them. Germline CDR1 and CDR2: SEHNR and FQNEAQ (reference sequence). The CDR3 sequence is CASSWITGKGATNEKLFF. The CDR3 nucleotides are TGTGCCAGCAGCTGGATAACAGGGAAAGGTGCAACTAATGAAAAACTGTTTTTT.

The chain couples TRBV5-1 to TRBJ1-5; 9 nucleotides line up with TRBD1. Unmatched junction bases numbered 5, after V lost 1 base and J lost 9 bases. Germline lookup yields CDR1 SGHRS and CDR2 YFSETQ. The CDR3 has 14 residues. The CDR3 sequence: CASSLTGQGGPQHF. The CDR3 DNA reads TGCGCCAGCAGCTTGACGGGACAGGGAGGGCCCCAGCATTTT.

Many counts were recorded for this clone. The chain employs TRBV19 and TRBJ1-2, with D perhaps TRBD1 (6 bases). The CDR3 covers 14 residues. Germline V gene data show CDR1 as LNHDA and CDR2 as SQIVND (reference sequence). V was clipped by 3 bases and J by 4 bases, with 12 bases between them. The CDR3 sequence is CASSIPGTFYGYTF. The CDR3 region has the DNA TGTGCCAGTAGTATTCCCGGGACATTCTATGGCTACACCTTC.

This chain joins TRBV4-1 and TRBJ2-1; D might be TRBD2 (5 bases). The CDR3 runs 16 residues. Per the germline V gene, CDR1 is MGHRA and CDR2 is YSYEKL. With 1 base removed from V and 4 bases from J, the gap between germline ends came to 14 bases. CDR3 in DNA: TGCGCCAGCAGCCAAGTGGCGGCAGGAGGATACAATGAGCAGTTCTTC. Its protein product is CASSQVAAGGYNEQFF.

This rearrangement joins TRBV29-1 to TRBJ2-3; perhaps TRBD2 as D (5 bases). The CDR3 runs to 14 residues. V was cut by 0 bases and J by 0 bases, with 7 bases left in between. Germline V gene sequence: CDR1 SQVTM, CDR2 ANQGSEA. CDR3 sequence: CSVEDRGSTDTQYF. CDR3 in DNA: TGCAGCGTTGAAGATCGGGGTAGCACAGATACGCAGTATTTT.

V gene TRBV3-1 (or the pseudogene TRBV3-2) combines with J gene TRBJ1-3, with 7 nucleotides matching TRBD1. The J segment lost 2 bases and the V segment lost 2 bases, leaving 6 bases of the junction unmatched. The length of the CDR3 is 16 residues. Germline lookup yields CDR1 LGHDT and CDR2 YNNKEL (reference sequence). The CDR3 nucleotides are TGTGCCAGCAGCCAAAAAACAGGGGCGGCTGGAAACACCATATATTTT. Protein sequence: CASSQKTGAAGNTIYF.

V is TRBV7-2 and J is TRBJ2-5, with 7 bases lining up with TRBD1. CDR1 SGHTA and CDR2 FQGNSA come from the germline V gene. CDR3 length equals 14 residues. Trimming took 5 bases from V and 0 from J; bases not matched to a gene: 3. The CDR3 coding sequence is TGTGCCAGCAGCCCGGGACAGCACCAAGAGACCCAGTACTTC. It yields the protein CASSPGQHQETQYF.

J is TRBJ2-7 and V is TRBV11-2, with 7 positions matching TRBD2. The CDR3 has 14 amino acids. Per the germline V gene, CDR1 is SGHAT and CDR2 is FQNNGV. The V and J ends lost 5 bases and 3 bases, in that order; junction bases with no gene match: 7. As DNA, the CDR3 is TGTGCCAGCAGCCCCCTGGGGGGGGTCTACGAGCAGTACTTC. It specifies CASSPLGGVYEQYF.

The chain uses TRBV11-2 and TRBJ2-1, with TRBD2 identical over 9 bases. Trimming cost V 5 bases and J 3 bases; bases outside gene matches: 5. The CDR3 has 15 amino acids. Germline values: CDR1 SGHAT, CDR2 FQNNGV. The CDR3 region is CASSPMTSGYNEQFF. The CDR3 DNA follows: TGTGCCAGCAGCCCGATGACTAGCGGCTACAATGAGCAGTTCTTC.

This rearrangement joins TRBV2 to TRBJ2-7; the match to TRBD1 covers 7 bases. Germline V CDR1 and CDR2: SNHLY, FYNNEI. The V segment lost 6 bases and the J segment 5 bases; nucleotides outside the gene matches: 4. The CDR3 loop spans 12 amino acids. Here the CDR3 DNA reads TGTGCCAGCAGCGAACAGGGGAACGAGCAGTACTTC. Encoded protein: CASSEQGNEQYF.

The J gene is TRBJ1-1, the V gene TRBV5-1; 9 bases agree with TRBD1. The trim removed 0 bases at V and 7 bases at J, leaving 10 bases unmatched. Germline lookup yields CDR1 SGHRS and CDR2 YFSETQ. The length of the CDR3 is 16 residues. The CDR3: CASSLGNFRDRVEAFF. The CDR3 nucleotides are TGCGCCAGCAGCTTGGGAAACTTCCGGGACAGGGTTGAAGCTTTCTTT. The whole variable domain, remainder taken from reference TRBV5-1 and TRBJ1-1, is KAGVTQTPRYLIKTRGQQVTLSCSPISGHRSVSWYQQTPGQGLQFLFEYFSETQRNKGNFPGRFSGRQFSNSRSEMNVSTLELGDSALYLCASSLGNFRDRVEAFFGQGTRLTVV.

This sequence joins TRBV5-1 and TRBJ2-7; TRBD2 aligns across 7 bases. The CDR3 runs 15 residues. Unmatched junction bases numbered 9, after V lost 0 bases and J lost 6 bases. The germline gives CDR1 SGHRS, CDR2 YFSETQ. CDR3 protein: CASSLAAGVRSEQYF. For the CDR3, the DNA is TGCGCCAGCAGCTTGGCGGCGGGAGTTCGCTCCGAGCAGTACTTC.

The chain joins TRBV10-3 to TRBJ2-7; D uncertain. Deletions cut 5 bases from V and 0 bases from J, with 11 bases between. CDR1 and CDR2 (germline): ENHRY, SYGVKD. CDR3 length: 14 amino acids. The CDR3 here is CAISNPPTSYEQYF. The CDR3 DNA is TGTGCCATCAGTAACCCACCTACCTCCTACGAGCAGTACTTC.

The rearrangement links TRBV15 to TRBJ2-1, with TRBD2 matching over 8 bases. The CDR3 has 14 residues. The J segment lost 9 bases and the V segment lost 1 base, leaving 5 bases of the junction unmatched. Germline lookup yields CDR1 LNHNV and CDR2 YYDKDF (reference sequence). As DNA, the CDR3 is TGTGCCACCAGCAGAGTTCGGGGGGGAGCTGAGCAGTTCTTC. Its translation: CATSRVRGGAEQFF.

This chain joins TRBV18 and TRBJ1-1, with TRBD1 matching over 9 bases. This CDR3 comprises 17 residues. Per the germline V gene, CDR1 is KGHSH and CDR2 is LQKENI. Trimming at V came to 3 bases and at J to 3 bases, leaving 11 bases not matched to a gene. CDR3 DNA sequence: TGTGCCAGCTCACCGTCCCGGGACAGGGCGAGTCACACTGAAGCTTTCTTT. Translation: CASSPSRDRASHTEAFF.

This sequence joins TRBV11-2 and TRBJ2-2; the D is unclear. The germline CDR1 and CDR2 sequences are SGHAT and FQNNGV. Trimming shortened V by 2 bases and J by 3 bases, and 7 bases separated the two germline ends. This CDR3 is built from 14 residues. The CDR3 sequence: CASSLLGHTGELFF. The CDR3 bases are TGTGCCAGCAGCTTATTGGGCCACACCGGGGAGCTGTTTTTT.

This sequence joins TRBV5-4 and TRBJ2-5; D is unclear. Germline V lookup: CDR1 SGHNT, CDR2 YYREEE (reference sequence). V was clipped by 1 base and J by 2 bases, with 9 bases between them. This CDR3 spans 14 amino acids. CDR3 in amino acids: CASSLSRSQETQYF. CDR3 coding DNA: TGTGCCAGCAGCTTGTCGCGTTCACAAGAGACCCAGTACTTC.

The genes are TRBV19 and TRBJ2-1, with D possibly matching TRBD1 (6 bases). Germline-derived CDR1 and CDR2 are LNHDA and SQIVND (reference sequence). The CDR3 has 14 residues. Between the trimmed V and J ends, which lost 4 bases and 1 base, there was a span of 8 bases. CDR3 in amino acids: CASSTGHSYNEQFF. DNA for the CDR3: TGTGCCAGTAGTACGGGACATTCCTACAATGAGCAGTTCTTC.